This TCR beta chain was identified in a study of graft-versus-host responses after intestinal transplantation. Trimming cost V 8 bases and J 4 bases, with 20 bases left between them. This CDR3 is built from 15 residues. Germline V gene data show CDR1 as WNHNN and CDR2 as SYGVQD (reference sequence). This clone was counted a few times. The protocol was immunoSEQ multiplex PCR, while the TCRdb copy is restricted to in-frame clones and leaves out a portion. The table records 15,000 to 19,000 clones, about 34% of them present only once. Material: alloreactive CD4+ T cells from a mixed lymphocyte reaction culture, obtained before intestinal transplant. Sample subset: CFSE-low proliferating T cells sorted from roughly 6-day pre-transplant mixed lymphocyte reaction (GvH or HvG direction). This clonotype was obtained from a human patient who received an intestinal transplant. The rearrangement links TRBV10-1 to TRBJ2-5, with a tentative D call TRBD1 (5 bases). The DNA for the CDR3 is TGCGCCAGCGGCAGCTCAGACAGCCTCGGAGAGACCCAGTACTTC. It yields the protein CASGSSDSLGETQYF.